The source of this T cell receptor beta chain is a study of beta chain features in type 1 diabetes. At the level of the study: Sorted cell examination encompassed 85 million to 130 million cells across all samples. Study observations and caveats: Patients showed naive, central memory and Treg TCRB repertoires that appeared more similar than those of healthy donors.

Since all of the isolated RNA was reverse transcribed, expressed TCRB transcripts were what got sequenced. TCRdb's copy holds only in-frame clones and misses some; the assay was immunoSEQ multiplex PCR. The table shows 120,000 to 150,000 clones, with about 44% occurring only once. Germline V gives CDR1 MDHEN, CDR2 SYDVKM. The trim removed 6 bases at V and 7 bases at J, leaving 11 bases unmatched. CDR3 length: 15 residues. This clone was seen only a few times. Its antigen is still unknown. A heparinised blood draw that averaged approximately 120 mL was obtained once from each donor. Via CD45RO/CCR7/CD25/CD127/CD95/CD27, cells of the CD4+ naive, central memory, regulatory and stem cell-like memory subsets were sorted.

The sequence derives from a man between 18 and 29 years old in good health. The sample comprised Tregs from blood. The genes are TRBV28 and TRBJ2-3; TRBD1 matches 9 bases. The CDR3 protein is CASRSPGTGLYTQYF. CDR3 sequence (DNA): TGTGCCAGCAGATCTCCCGGGACAGGGTTATATACGCAGTATTTT.